These 27 T cell receptor beta chains were sequenced from one sample in a study of T cell changes during pregnancy in multiple sclerosis. Sequenced by immunoSEQ multiplex PCR; TCRdb stores in-frame clones only, minus some. The sample shows 50,000 to 60,000 clones, about nine tenths of them seen only once. The sample here was CD4+ T cells from peripheral blood mononuclear cells, taken in the second trimester of pregnancy. These receptors came from a female donor with multiple sclerosis, enrolled in a pregnancy study.

The V gene is TRBV11-2, the J gene TRBJ1-3; TRBD1 matches at 9 bases. V shed 5 bases and J 7 bases; nucleotides not matched to a gene: 6. Germline V gene data show CDR1 as SGHAT and CDR2 as FQNNGV. CDR3 size: 14 residues. CDR3 nucleotides: TGTGCCAGCAGCCAAACAGGGGGCGGCAACACCATATATTTT. This codes for CASSQTGGGNTIYF.

The chain links TRBV19 to TRBJ1-5; TRBD1 agrees at 7 bases. The germline V gene encodes CDR1 LNHDA and CDR2 SQIVND (reference sequence). Losses at the gene ends were 8 bases for V and 6 bases for J; bases not matched to a gene: 7. The CDR3 is made up of 13 amino acids. The CDR3 DNA follows: TGTGCCAGTTCGACAGGGAGTGCTCAGCCCCAGCATTTT. This sequence encodes CASSTGSAQPQHF. Together with reference TRBV19 and TRBJ1-5, the CDR3 gives the full variable domain: DGGITQSPKYLFRKEGQNVTLSCEQNLNHDAMYWYRQDPGQGLRLIYYSQIVNDFQKGDIAEGYSVSREKKESFPLTVTSAQKNPTAFYLCASSTGSAQPQHFGDGTRLSIL.

V usage is TRBV7-2 and J usage is TRBJ1-5; TRBD1 matches at 8 bases. With V trimmed by 5 bases and J by 4 bases, 7 bases remained unmatched. Germline V CDR1 and CDR2: SGHTA, FQGNSA. This CDR3 is built from 15 residues. The CDR3, as DNA: TGTGCCAGCAGCGCCCGACAGGGGTTTAATCAGCCCCAGCATTTT. It is translated as CASSARQGFNQPQHF.

The chain carries TRBV5-4 and TRBJ1-1, with 7 bases matching TRBD1. V lost 4 bases and J lost 2; bases outside the gene matches: 5. CDR3 length equals 14 residues. The germline CDR1 and CDR2 sequences are SGHNT and YYREEE (reference sequence). CDR3 nucleotide sequence: TGTGCCAGCAGCCATGAGGGGGCTAACACTGAAGCTTTCTTT. This sequence encodes CASSHEGANTEAFF.

This clone was counted a single time. This chain links TRBV27 with TRBJ1-2; tentative D call: TRBD1 (6 bases). Trimming cost V 6 bases and J 2 bases, with 10 bases left between them. Germline CDR1 is MNHEY and CDR2 is SMNVEV (reference sequence). The CDR3 covers 13 residues. The CDR3 loop reads CASSRTGNYGYTF. The DNA for the CDR3 is TGTGCCAGCAGCCGTACAGGGAACTATGGCTACACCTTC.

The V and J genes are TRBV5-4 and TRBJ2-7; TRBD2 matches at 11 bases. Germline assignment: CDR1 SGHNT and CDR2 YYREEE (reference sequence). The CDR3 runs 16 residues. V lost 4 bases, J lost 5 bases, and 11 bases stayed unmatched. The CDR3 sequence is CASSRVAGGPFDEQYF. As DNA, the CDR3 is TGTGCCAGCAGCCGGGTAGCGGGAGGGCCTTTCGACGAGCAGTACTTC.

V is TRBV19 and J is TRBJ1-5, with 7 bases aligning to TRBD1. Germline V lookup: CDR1 LNHDA, CDR2 SQIVND (reference sequence). The CDR3 totals 15 residues. Losses at the gene ends were 9 bases for V and 4 bases for J; bases not matched to a gene: 12. CDR3: CASRTRTGLNQPQHF. The CDR3 DNA sequence: TGTGCCAGCCGAACAAGGACAGGATTAAATCAGCCCCAGCATTTT.

The chain carries TRBV6-1 and TRBJ1-6; 7 bases line up with TRBD1. The CDR3 spans 18 residues. V was pared by 4 bases and J by 0 bases, with 9 bases of the junction left unmatched. CDR1 and CDR2 from the germline V gene are MNHNS and SASEGT. CDR3 nucleotide sequence: TGTGCCAGCAGTGGACAGGGAATCTTTCCCTCCTATAATTCACCCCTCCACTTT. Translated: CASSGQGIFPSYNSPLHF.

This clone appeared a few times. V usage is TRBV18 and J usage is TRBJ1-4; D gene ambiguous. This CDR3 has 15 residues. The V gene lost 0 bases and the J gene lost 7 bases, with 12 bases spanning the gap. Germline assignment: CDR1 KGHSH and CDR2 LQKENI. CDR3 bases: TGTGCCAGCTCACCACCTAAACCGGAGGGTGAAAAACTGTTTTTT. Residues: CASSPPKPEGEKLFF.

The chain uses TRBV6-5 and TRBJ2-7; D perhaps matches TRBD2 (6 bases). V lost 5 bases to trimming and J lost 4 bases, with 15 bases between them. Looked up from germline, CDR1 is MNHEY and CDR2 is SVGAGI. The CDR3 extends over 14 amino acids. The CDR3 DNA follows: TGTGCCAGCAGTCTAGCGCGCGGTTCATACGAGCAGTACTTC. This codes for CASSLARGSYEQYF.

The J gene is TRBJ2-2, the V gene TRBV28; TRBD1 agrees at 10 bases. This CDR3 has 14 residues. V was clipped by 6 bases and J by 7 bases; unmatched bases: 5. Germline CDR1 MDHEN, CDR2 SYDVKM. The CDR3 loop reads CASSGQGEGGELFF. The DNA for the CDR3 is TGTGCCAGCAGCGGACAGGGGGAGGGCGGGGAGCTGTTTTTT. Full variable domain (rest looked up from reference TRBV28 and TRBJ2-2): DVKVTQSSRYLVKRTGEKVFLECVQDMDHENMFWYRQDPGLGLRLIYFSYDVKMKEKGDIPEGYSVSREKKERFSLILESASTNQTSMYLCASSGQGEGGELFFGEGSRLTVL.

The chain is built from TRBV19 and TRBJ2-1, with 10 bases matching TRBD1. The V gene's germline CDR1 is LNHDA and CDR2 SQIVND (reference sequence). CDR3 length: 14 residues. Losses at the gene ends were 6 bases for V and 5 bases for J; bases not matched to a gene: 4. DNA for the CDR3: TGTGCCAGTAGGACCGGGACAGGGGACAATGAGCAGTTCTTC. This codes for CASRTGTGDNEQFF.

The chain is built from TRBV4-1 and TRBJ2-5; D possibly corresponds to TRBD2 (6 bases). V was pared by 2 bases and J by 5 bases, with 36 bases between. The length of the CDR3 is 22 residues. Germline loops: CDR1 MGHRA, CDR2 YSYEKL. The CDR3 bases are TGCGCCAGCAGCCAATCACTGGCGGTGGGTGGAGGGGCGATTGGGGCTATGGAGACCCAGTACTTC. This encodes CASSQSLAVGGGAIGAMETQYF.

The chain has TRBV11-2 and TRBJ1-5, with D possibly TRBD1 on 5 matching bases. CDR3 length: 14 amino acids. The ends were cut back, 2 bases at V and 3 bases at J, with 8 bases in the middle. Germline CDR1 is SGHAT and CDR2 is FQNNGV. For the CDR3, the DNA is TGTGCCAGCAGCTTATGGGGCCCCAATCAGCCCCAGCATTTT. Translated, it gives CASSLWGPNQPQHF. Filled out from reference TRBV11-2 and TRBJ1-5, the complete variable domain reads EAGVAQSPRYKIIEKRQSVAFWCNPISGHATLYWYQQILGQGPKLLIQFQNNGVVDDSQLPKDRFSAERLKGVDSTLKIQPAKLEDSAVYLCASSLWGPNQPQHFGDGTRLSIL.

Here the CDR3 DNA reads TGTGCCAGCAGGATTGGGAGGTACAACGAGCAGTACTTC. It codes for CASRIGRYNEQYF. The chain couples TRBV28 to TRBJ2-7, with D maybe TRBD2 (6 bases). The V end was cut by 6 bases, the J end by 5 bases, with 14 bases between. The germline gives CDR1 MDHEN, CDR2 SYDVKM. The CDR3 is 13 residues long.

The chain is built from TRBV29-1 and TRBJ2-5; 9 bases align to TRBD2. V lost 4 bases, J lost 1 base, and 13 bases stayed unmatched. There are 17 residues in the CDR3. Germline-derived CDR1 and CDR2 are SQVTM and ANQGSEA. CDR3 region: CSVGGIIAGALQETQYF. The CDR3 coding sequence is TGCAGCGTTGGGGGGATCATAGCGGGGGCTCTCCAAGAGACCCAGTACTTC. Filled out from reference TRBV29-1 and TRBJ2-5, the complete variable domain reads SAVISQKPSRDICQRGTSLTIQCQVDSQVTMMFWYRQQPGQSLTLIATANQGSEATYESGFVIDKFPISRPNLTFSTLTVSNMSPEDSSIYLCSVGGIIAGALQETQYFGPGTRLLVL.

This clone showed up just once. The chain carries TRBV6-5 and TRBJ1-5, with 10 bases that match TRBD1. V trimming: 4 bases; J trimming: 7 bases; junction bases outside the gene matches: 7. Germline values: CDR1 MNHEY, CDR2 SVGAGI. This CDR3 contains 15 residues. The CDR3: CASSLRDRGGQPQHF. DNA for the CDR3: TGTGCCAGCAGTTTGCGGGACAGGGGTGGCCAGCCCCAGCATTTT.

This sequence joins TRBV11-2 and TRBJ2-5; D is perhaps TRBD1 (5 bases). Trimming pared 5 bases from V and 4 bases from J, leaving 11 bases between. Germline CDR1 and CDR2: SGHAT and FQNNGV. This CDR3 contains 13 residues. The CDR3 region is CASSPSQGETQYF. CDR3 sequence (DNA): TGTGCCAGCAGCCCCTCCCAGGGAGAGACCCAGTACTTC.

The gene calls are TRBV27 and TRBJ1-5; 10 nucleotides align to TRBD1. The length of the CDR3 is 16 residues. V lost 6 bases to trimming and J lost 0 bases; unmatched junction nucleotides: 5. CDR1 and CDR2 from the germline V gene are MNHEY and SMNVEV (reference sequence). The CDR3 protein is CASSQGTGVSNQPQHF. The CDR3, as DNA: TGTGCCAGCAGCCAAGGGACAGGGGTTAGCAATCAGCCCCAGCATTTT.

The gene calls are TRBV4-2 and TRBJ2-3; D remains unclear. The CDR3 has 14 residues. With 2 bases removed from V and 4 bases from J, the gap between germline ends came to 10 bases. Germline-derived CDR1 and CDR2 are LGHNA and YNFKEQ. The CDR3: CASSQSISSDTQYF. In DNA, the CDR3 is TGTGCCAGCAGCCAAAGCATCTCCTCAGATACGCAGTATTTT.

The chain combines TRBV19 with TRBJ2-5; 12 bases fit TRBD2. CDR1 and CDR2 from the germline V gene are LNHDA and SQIVND (reference sequence). The CDR3 sequence is 17 residues long. V shed 4 bases, J shed 1 base, and the junction held 7 bases outside the gene matches. The CDR3 coding sequence is TGTGCCAGTAGTACTCGCAGACTAGCGGGGGTCCAAGAGACCCAGTACTTC. Translation: CASSTRRLAGVQETQYF.

This sequence joins TRBV10-3 and TRBJ1-1, with D hard to call. Trimming stripped 2 bases from V and 1 base from J, with 8 bases between. This CDR3 contains 14 residues. Germline V gives CDR1 ENHRY, CDR2 SYGVKD. The CDR3 sequence is CAISEGSWNTEAFF. As DNA, the CDR3 is TGTGCCATCAGTGAGGGTAGTTGGAACACTGAAGCTTTCTTT.

CDR3 bases: TGTGCCAGTAGTATAGCAGTGGAGAGGGACAGGAGCATGAACACTGAAGCTTTCTTT. This translates into CASSIAVERDRSMNTEAFF. This sequence joins TRBV19 and TRBJ1-1; 8 positions agree with TRBD1. The junction had 13 bases not matched to a gene; V was cut back by 1 base and J by 0 bases. CDR3 length: 19 amino acids. CDR1 is LNHDA, CDR2 SQIVND, per germline (reference sequence).

The chain is built from TRBV9 and TRBJ2-3; 7 bases map to TRBD1. This CDR3 has 15 residues. After removal of 5 bases from V and 0 bases from J, the junction contained 6 bases not matched to a gene. CDR1 SGDLS and CDR2 YYNGEE come from the germline V gene. The CDR3 DNA reads as TGTGCCAGCAGGGGACAGACTCGAAGCACAGATACGCAGTATTTT. It codes for CASRGQTRSTDTQYF.

The rearrangement links TRBV2 to TRBJ2-6; D is undetermined. V shed 7 bases and J shed 0 bases, with 7 bases lying between them. Germline lookup yields CDR1 SNHLY and CDR2 FYNNEI. The CDR3 runs to 14 residues. The CDR3 sequence: CASKEISGANVLTF. CDR3 in DNA: TGTGCCAGCAAAGAGATCTCTGGGGCCAACGTCCTGACTTTC. Full variable domain (outside the CDR3, taken from reference TRBV2 and TRBJ2-6): EPEVTQTPSHQVTQMGQEVILRCVPISNHLYFYWYRQILGQKVEFLVSFYNNEISEKSEIFDDQFSVERPDGSNFTLKIRSTKLEDSAMYFCASKEISGANVLTFGAGSRLTVL.

The rearrangement joins TRBV2 to TRBJ1-1, with 8 bases fitting TRBD1. This CDR3 is built from 14 residues. V lost 6 bases to trimming and J lost 3 bases; unmatched junction nucleotides: 6. Germline loops: CDR1 SNHLY, CDR2 FYNNEI. The CDR3 bases are TGTGCCAGCAGACAGGGGGAAGTTGACACTGAAGCTTTCTTT. Its protein is CASRQGEVDTEAFF.

Remarks on this clone: The junction and the germline gene differ at one end; a read error may be behind it. V is TRBV7-7 and J is TRBJ2-5; 9 bases agree with TRBD2. Germline assignment: CDR1 SSHAT and CDR2 FNYEAQ (reference sequence). CDR3 length equals 14 residues. The CDR3 nucleotides are TGTGCTAGCAGCTTAGGCGGGAGGGCGGAGACCCAGTACTTC. It specifies CASSLGGRAETQYF.